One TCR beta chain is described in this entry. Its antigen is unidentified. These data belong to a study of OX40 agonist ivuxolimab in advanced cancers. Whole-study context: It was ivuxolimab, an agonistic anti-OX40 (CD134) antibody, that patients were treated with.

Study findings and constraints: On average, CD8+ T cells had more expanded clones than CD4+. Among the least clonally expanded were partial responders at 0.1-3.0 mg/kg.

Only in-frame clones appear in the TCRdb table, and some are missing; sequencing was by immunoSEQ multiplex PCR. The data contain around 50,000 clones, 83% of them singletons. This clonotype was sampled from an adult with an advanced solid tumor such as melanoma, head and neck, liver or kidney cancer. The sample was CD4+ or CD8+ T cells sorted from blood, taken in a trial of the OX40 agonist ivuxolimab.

The CDR3 sequence: CASSAGLAGAVEQFF. CDR3 in DNA: TGTGCCAGCAGCGCGGGACTAGCGGGAGCGGTTGAGCAGTTCTTC. This sequence joins TRBV7-9 and TRBJ2-1, with 14 bases matching TRBD2. After removal of 5 bases from V and 9 bases from J, the junction contained 6 bases not matched to a gene. The CDR3 is made up of 15 amino acids. From germline, CDR1 is SEHNR and CDR2 FQNEAQ (reference sequence).